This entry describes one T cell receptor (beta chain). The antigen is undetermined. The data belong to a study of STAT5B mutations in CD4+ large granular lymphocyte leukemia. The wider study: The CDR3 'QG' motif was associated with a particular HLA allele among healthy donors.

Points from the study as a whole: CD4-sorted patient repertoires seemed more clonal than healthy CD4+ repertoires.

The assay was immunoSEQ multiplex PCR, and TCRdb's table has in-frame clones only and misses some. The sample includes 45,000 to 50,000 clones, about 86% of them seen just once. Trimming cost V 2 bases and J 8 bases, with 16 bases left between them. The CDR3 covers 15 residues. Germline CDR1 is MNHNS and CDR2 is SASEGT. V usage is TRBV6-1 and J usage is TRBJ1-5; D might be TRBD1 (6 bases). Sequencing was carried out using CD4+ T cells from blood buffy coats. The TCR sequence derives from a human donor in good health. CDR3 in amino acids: CASSERWTVQEPQHF. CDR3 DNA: TGTGCCAGCAGTGAAAGGTGGACAGTTCAGGAGCCCCAGCATTTT.